A selection of T cell receptor beta chains follows, all from one sample in a study of T-cell reconstitution after alpha-beta-depleted transplantation in children. From the PCR reads, TCRdb called clonotypes with MiXCR, one entry per CDR3 protein. In the table there are some 200,000 distinct CDR3 sequences, 7.5% to 9.5% of which are singletons. The sample in question was PBMCs, mostly from graft donor cells, obtained 360 days after TCRalphabeta/CD19-depleted stem cell transplant. The receptor set was obtained from a male patient between 2 and 10 years old who had a stem cell transplant for acute myeloid leukemia, so the T cells may come from the graft donor. Each CDR3 is given with its conserved first and last residue. Fields, in order: V gene, J gene, D gene, clone size, CDR3 protein, CDR3 DNA. A D gene is named only where the DNA matches it firmly. Some rows mark clone size as missing; the rest say once, few, many or name a class of expanded clone.

>TRBV3-1|TRBJ2-4|TRBD1|few
CASSQTTGNIQYF
TGTGCCAGCAGCCAAACGACAGGGAACATTCAGTACTTC
>TRBV7-9|TRBJ1-5|.|.
CASSPTENSNQPQHF
TGTGCCAGCAGCCCGACAGAGAATAGCAATCAGCCCCAGCATTTT
>TRBV5-8|TRBJ1-5|.|.
CASSLRTWDQPQHF
TGTGCCAGCAGCTTGAGGACATGGGATCAGCCCCAGCATTTT
>TRBV5-1|TRBJ1-6|TRBD1|.
CARLDRGPGSPLHF
TGCGCCAGGTTGGACAGGGGGCCAGGGTCACCCCTCCACTTT
>TRBV4-2|TRBJ1-2|TRBD1|many
CASSQGTGPSNDFYGYTF
TGTGCCAGCAGCCAAGGGACAGGGCCCTCTAATGACTTTTATGGCTACACCTTC
>TRBV12-3/TRBV12-4|TRBJ1-6|.|many
CASSLRGQGLSSYNSPLHF
TGTGCCAGCAGTTTAAGGGGCCAGGGACTAAGCTCCTATAATTCACCCCTCCACTTT
>TRBV5-5|TRBJ2-7|.|few
CASSLMAYEQYF
TGTGCCAGCAGCTTGATGGCCTACGAGCAGTACTTC
>TRBV20-1|TRBJ2-5|.|.
CSARDMAQETQYF
TGCAGTGCTAGAGATATGGCGCAAGAGACCCAGTACTTC
>TRBV18|TRBJ1-5|.|.
CASSPGDGSYQPQHF
TGTGCCAGCTCCCCAGGAGACGGCTCTTATCAGCCCCAGCATTTT
>TRBV12-3/TRBV12-4|TRBJ2-6|.|many
CASSFGVRANVLTF
TGTGCCAGCAGTTTTGGGGTAAGGGCCAACGTCCTGACTTTC
>TRBV19|TRBJ1-1|.|.
CASTTAGGYTEAFF
TGTGCCAGTACCACGGCGGGGGGCTACACTGAAGCTTTCTTT
>TRBV12-3/TRBV12-4|TRBJ2-1|TRBD1|many
CASRAGQGGEQFF
TGTGCCAGCAGGGCGGGACAGGGCGGTGAGCAGTTCTTC
>TRBV9|TRBJ2-1|TRBD2|.
CASGTSGAPNEQFF
TGTGCCAGCGGGACTAGCGGGGCCCCCAATGAGCAGTTCTTC
>TRBV6-1|TRBJ1-4|.|.
CASSLISGVRNEKLFF
TGTGCCAGCAGTCTCATTTCGGGGGTTAGGAATGAAAAACTGTTTTTT
>TRBV7-6|TRBJ1-6|.|many
CASSLSQAFGYNSPLHF
TGTGCCAGCAGCTTATCTCAGGCGTTTGGATATAATTCACCCCTCCACTTT
>TRBV20-1|TRBJ2-1|.|many
CSARVRTDNEQFF
TGCAGTGCTAGAGTTAGGACAGACAATGAGCAGTTCTTC
>TRBV29-1|TRBJ1-2|.|few
CSVVQDYGYTF
TGCAGCGTTGTACAGGATTATGGCTACACCTTC
>TRBV29-1|TRBJ1-2|.|many
CSVVGVRGNYGYTF
TGCAGCGTTGTAGGAGTTAGAGGGAACTATGGCTACACCTTC
>TRBV11-2|TRBJ1-5|TRBD1|once
CASSKKRDRDQPQHF
TGTGCCAGCAGCAAAAAGAGGGACAGGGACCAGCCCCAGCATTTT
>TRBV20-1|TRBJ1-2|.|.
CSARVQGRGYGYTF
TGCAGTGCTAGAGTCCAGGGGAGGGGCTATGGCTACACCTTC
>TRBV12-3/TRBV12-4|TRBJ2-1|.|many
CASSSTGWDEQFF
TGTGCCAGCAGCTCCACAGGGTGGGATGAGCAGTTCTTC
>TRBV6-1|TRBJ2-5|.|.
CASSPTSRGETQYF
TGTGCCAGCAGTCCCACTAGCCGTGGGGAGACCCAGTACTTC
>TRBV29-1|TRBJ1-1|TRBD1|many
CSAMSQGDTEAFF
TGCAGCGCGATGTCTCAGGGGGACACTGAAGCTTTCTTT
>TRBV5-1|TRBJ1-3|.|few
CASSLAPGLSGNTIYF
TGCGCCAGCAGCTTGGCCCCAGGCCTCTCTGGAAACACCATATATTTT
>TRBV20-1|TRBJ1-4|.|.
CSAARGGGGEKLFF
TGCAGTGCTGCCCGAGGGGGGGGTGGCGAAAAACTGTTTTTT
>TRBV12-3/TRBV12-4|TRBJ1-5|TRBD1|many
CASTPDRGGGNQPQHF
TGTGCCAGCACCCCAGACAGGGGAGGAGGCAATCAGCCCCAGCATTTT
>TRBV7-6|TRBJ2-6|.|.
CASKGLRAGANVLTF
TGTGCCAGCAAAGGGTTAAGAGCTGGGGCCAACGTCCTGACTTTC
>TRBV19|TRBJ2-4|.|few
CASSTVRGVKSAKNIQYF
TGTGCCAGTAGTACGGTGAGGGGGGTTAAATCGGCCAAAAACATTCAGTACTTC
>TRBV12-3/TRBV12-4|TRBJ1-2|.|many
CASSLGHRDGYTF
TGTGCCAGCAGTTTGGGGCACAGGGACGGCTACACCTTC
>TRBV6-5|TRBJ1-6|.|.
CASSYRDPGSPLHF
TGTGCCAGCAGTTACCGGGATCCCGGGTCACCCCTCCACTTT
>TRBV24-1|TRBJ1-3|.|.
CATSDPDSSGNTIYF
TGTGCCACCAGTGACCCTGACAGTTCTGGAAACACCATATATTTT
>TRBV20-1|TRBJ2-1|TRBD2|few
CSARVVAGLTYNEQFF
TGCAGTGCTAGAGTCGTAGCGGGATTAACCTACAATGAGCAGTTCTTC
>TRBV11-3|TRBJ2-1|TRBD2|few
CASSSLLAGRYNEQFF
TGTGCCAGCAGCTCCCTACTAGCGGGTAGGTACAATGAGCAGTTCTTC
>TRBV6-1|TRBJ1-5|.|.
CASSEGGGPNQPQHF
TGTGCCAGCAGTGAAGGGGGGGGCCCCAATCAGCCCCAGCATTTT
>TRBV6-5|TRBJ2-7|.|many
CASSFDSDPYEQYF
TGTGCCAGCAGTTTTGACAGTGATCCCTACGAGCAGTACTTC
>TRBV5-1|TRBJ1-1|.|.
CASSLAEGMKAFF
TGCGCCAGCAGCTTGGCCGAGGGAATGAAGGCTTTCTTT
>TRBV29-1|TRBJ2-1|TRBD2|many
CSVGGGRGGNEQFF
TGCAGCGTTGGGGGTGGGAGGGGAGGCAATGAGCAGTTCTTC
>TRBV11-3|TRBJ2-3|.|.
CASSLNSRGTQYF
TGTGCCAGCAGCTTAAATTCGCGGGGCACGCAGTATTTT
>TRBV3-1|TRBJ2-5|.|many
CASSPGVGQETQYF
TGTGCCAGCAGCCCCGGGGTAGGCCAAGAGACCCAGTACTTC
>TRBV15|TRBJ2-2|.|many
CATSRDWVEHSNTGELFF
TGTGCCACCAGCAGAGATTGGGTAGAGCATTCGAACACCGGGGAGCTGTTTTTT
>TRBV7-9|TRBJ1-4|TRBD1|many
CASSEGQPYEKLFF
TGTGCCAGCAGCGAGGGACAGCCTTATGAAAAACTGTTTTTT
>TRBV6-5|TRBJ1-1|TRBD1|once
CASSYSDRGTEAFF
TGTGCCAGCAGTTACTCAGACAGGGGCACTGAAGCTTTCTTT
>TRBV6-1|TRBJ2-3|.|few
CASSEPGQGRTDTQYF
TGTGCCAGCAGTGAACCGGGGCAGGGGAGGACAGATACGCAGTATTTT
>TRBV5-4|TRBJ2-3|.|many
CASSLGGPPDTQYF
TGTGCCAGCAGCTTGGGAGGGCCGCCAGATACGCAGTATTTT
>TRBV29-1|TRBJ2-4|.|many
CSVAGRAKNIQYF
TGCAGCGTTGCTGGCAGAGCCAAAAACATTCAGTACTTC
>TRBV5-5|TRBJ2-1|TRBD2|few
CASSLVLSGSSYNEQFF
TGTGCCAGCAGCTTGGTCCTTAGCGGGAGCTCCTACAATGAGCAGTTCTTC
>TRBV7-3|TRBJ2-3|.|.
CASSSGLGTDHHTQYF
TGTGCCAGCAGCTCCGGGCTCGGGACGGACCATCATACGCAGTATTTT
>TRBV12-3/TRBV12-4|TRBJ1-4|.|few
CASRLFSATNEKLFF
TGTGCCAGCAGGCTGTTCAGTGCAACTAATGAAAAACTGTTTTTT
>TRBV11-2|TRBJ2-5|.|many
CASSFNRASETQYF
TGTGCCAGCAGCTTTAACAGGGCATCAGAGACCCAGTACTTC
>TRBV5-6|TRBJ1-2|.|few
CASSRRSGDYGYTF
TGTGCCAGCAGCCGCCGTTCGGGAGATTATGGCTACACCTTC
>TRBV12-3/TRBV12-4|TRBJ2-2|.|many
CASTLGSGAGELFF
TGTGCCAGCACTCTGGGCTCCGGGGCCGGGGAGCTGTTTTTT
>TRBV5-6|TRBJ2-1|.|few
CASSFGSVNEQFF
TGTGCCAGCAGCTTCGGGTCCGTCAATGAGCAGTTCTTC
>TRBV3-1|TRBJ2-3|.|many
CASSWVSDTQYF
TGTGCCAGCAGCTGGGTTTCAGATACGCAGTATTTT
>TRBV27|TRBJ2-3|TRBD2|few
CASSLAGTSAPWATDTQYF
TGTGCCAGCAGTTTAGCCGGGACTAGCGCCCCGTGGGCCACAGATACGCAGTATTTT
>TRBV10-3|TRBJ1-6|.|many
CAISEREQGGDSALHF
TGTGCCATCAGTGAGAGGGAACAGGGCGGCGATTCAGCCCTCCACTTT
>TRBV28|TRBJ2-7|.|many
CASSFSGTSYEQYF
TGTGCCAGCAGTTTTTCCGGGACCTCCTACGAGCAGTACTTC
>TRBV4-1|TRBJ1-3|.|.
CASSPSQGTGNTIYF
TGCGCCAGCAGCCCTTCCCAGGGTACTGGAAACACCATATATTTT
>TRBV19|TRBJ2-1|.|many
CASSIGPRNEQFF
TGTGCCAGTAGTATAGGACCTCGGAATGAGCAGTTCTTC
>TRBV12-3/TRBV12-4|TRBJ1-3|TRBD1|.
CASRWQGVGNTIYF
TGTGCCAGCAGATGGCAGGGGGTCGGAAACACCATATATTTT
>TRBV5-1|TRBJ2-6|TRBD1|many
CASSTQGSGANVLTF
TGCGCCAGCAGCACACAGGGGTCTGGGGCCAACGTCCTGACTTTC